The source of this T cell receptor beta chain is a study of blood T cell repertoires in COVID-19. Study-level information: Both acute and convalescent COVID-19 samples were obtained from the United States, Italy and Spain. T cells, B-cell-depleted T cells, or PBMCs supplied cDNA or gDNA.

Germline V CDR1 and CDR2: SEHNR, FQNEAQ (reference sequence). V dropped 5 bases and J dropped 2 bases, with 15 bases sitting between them. The CDR3 has 15 amino acids. Authors' methods: Amplified reference gene primers provided the basis for estimating nucleated cell counts. TCRdb's table, derived via immunoSEQ multiplex PCR, lists solely in-frame clones and lacks some. V, J and clone size are those of that table, while D and trimming were read from the DNA. The table includes 50,000 to 75,000 clones, around 92% detected once. The sequence derives from a human donor in a cohort sampled during active COVID-19. Sequencing input: peripheral blood. The V and J genes are TRBV7-9 and TRBJ1-1, with a weak D call TRBD1 (5 bases). The CDR3 DNA is TGTGCCAGCAGCCACACCGGGGGTCCCAACACTGAAGCTTTCTTT. Translation gives CASSHTGGPNTEAFF.